The 32 T cell receptor beta chains given below trace back to one sample, sequenced in a study of blood T cell repertoires in COVID-19. Profiled with immunoSEQ multiplex PCR; TCRdb holds only in-frame clones, not every one. The sample lists some 250,000 clones; approximately 80% were seen once. The specimen sequenced was peripheral blood. Source of these receptors: a man aged 55-75 years with acute or convalescent COVID-19.

The chain couples TRBV4-1 to TRBJ2-7; TRBD1 matches 9 bases. CDR1 MGHRA and CDR2 YSYEKL come from the germline V gene. Trimming removed 4 bases from V and 0 bases from J; junction bases left unmatched: 4. This CDR3 has 15 residues. In DNA form, the CDR3 reads TGCGCCAGCAGCCCAACGGGACAGGGCTCCTACGAGCAGTACTTC. It translates to CASSPTGQGSYEQYF.

This clone has just a few counts. V is TRBV5-6 and J is TRBJ1-4; the D is unclear. V was shortened by 4 bases and J by 3 bases, with 10 bases between the two germline ends. The CDR3 consists of 14 residues. CDR1 and CDR2 (germline): SGHDT, YYEEEE. CDR3 amino acids: CASSVRGSNEKLFF. CDR3 DNA: TGTGCCAGCAGCGTACGAGGGTCTAATGAAAAACTGTTTTTT. Variable domain in full (rest from reference TRBV5-6 and TRBJ1-4): DAGVTQSPTHLIKTRGQQVTLRCSPKSGHDTVSWYQQALGQGPQFIFQYYEEEERQRGNFPDRFSGHQFPNYSSELNVNALLLGDSALYLCASSVRGSNEKLFFGSGTQLSVL.

This clone was observed a handful of times. Here the CDR3 reads CASSSRTGNNSPLHF. CDR3 nucleotides: TGTGCCAGCAGCTCCCGGACAGGCAATAATTCACCCCTCCACTTT. The chain couples TRBV7-8 to TRBJ1-6, with 7 positions matching TRBD1. The CDR3 is 15 residues long. Germline V gene sequence: CDR1 SGHVS, CDR2 FQNEAQ. With V trimmed by 4 bases and J by 5 bases, 5 bases remained unmatched.

This clone came up once. The CDR3 bases are TGTGCCATCAGTGGGGGCCCCGGGACAGGGGGCTTTGATCAGCCCCAGCATTTT. The encoded protein is CAISGGPGTGGFDQPQHF. The chain uses TRBV10-3 and TRBJ1-5, with 12 nucleotides matching TRBD1. V trimming: 4 bases; J trimming: 5 bases; junction bases outside the gene matches: 12. The CDR3 runs 18 residues. CDR1 ENHRY and CDR2 SYGVKD come from the germline V gene.

The V gene is TRBV5-1, the J gene TRBJ1-1; possible D gene TRBD1, 5 bases. This CDR3 spans 16 amino acids. Germline values: CDR1 SGHRS, CDR2 YFSETQ. V shed 1 base and J shed 1 base, with 14 bases lying between them. CDR3 sequence reads: CASSLSPRGSNTEAFF. CDR3 nucleotides: TGCGCCAGCAGCTTGTCTCCTCGGGGGTCGAACACTGAAGCTTTCTTT.

V gene TRBV28 combines with J gene TRBJ2-7, with 9 nucleotides matching TRBD1. The CDR3 extends over 14 amino acids. Germline CDR1 reads MDHEN; CDR2 reads SYDVKM. Trimming at V came to 2 bases and at J to 6 bases, leaving 5 bases not matched to a gene. CDR3 nucleotide sequence: TGTGCCAGCAGTTTAGGGGACAGGGTTGGCGAGCAGTACTTC. Translating it yields CASSLGDRVGEQYF.

The chain uses TRBV29-1 and TRBJ2-7; TRBD2 aligns across 11 bases. The CDR3 runs to 15 residues. Germline V gives CDR1 SQVTM, CDR2 ANQGSEA. J was trimmed by 4 bases and V by 4 bases; bases with no gene match: 9. CDR3 DNA sequence: TGCAGCGTTGCGGCTAGCGGGGGGCCTAGGTACGAGCAGTACTTC. This translates into CSVAASGGPRYEQYF.

A remark on this clone: At one boundary the junction diverges from the germline segment, which might be a read error. The chain carries TRBV5-1 and TRBJ2-1; 8 bases are shared with TRBD2. The CDR3 is made up of 16 amino acids. CDR1 is SGHRS and CDR2 is YFSETQ in the germline V gene. CDR3 amino acids: CASSLTAGVSNNEQFF. In nucleotides, the CDR3 is TGCGCCAGCAGCCTCACAGCGGGGGTCTCCAACAATGAGCAGTTCTTC.

The chain recombines TRBV7-6 with TRBJ2-5, with TRBD1 as a possible D gene (5 bases). CDR1 and CDR2 (germline): SGHVS, FNYEAQ. The CDR3 sequence is 14 residues long. V was shortened by 1 base and J by 5 bases, with 11 bases between the two germline ends. The CDR3 region is CASSLGTSRETQYF. CDR3 nucleotide sequence: TGTGCCAGCAGCTTAGGGACATCCAGGGAGACCCAGTACTTC.

This sequence joins TRBV11-1 and TRBJ2-7; 7 bases agree with TRBD1. CDR1 and CDR2 (germline): SGHAT, FQDESV (reference sequence). V gave up 4 bases and J gave up 2 bases; unmatched junction bases: 5. This CDR3 comprises 14 residues. CDR3 protein: CASSSAQGAYEQYF. The CDR3, as DNA: TGTGCCAGCAGCTCCGCCCAGGGGGCCTACGAGCAGTACTTC.

This clone has just a few counts. The V and J genes are TRBV3-1 (or the pseudogene TRBV3-2) and TRBJ1-2; maybe TRBD1 (6 bases). Germline V gives CDR1 LGHDT, CDR2 YNNKEL (reference sequence). The ends were cut back, 4 bases at V and 8 bases at J, with 17 bases in the middle. CDR3 length: 14 amino acids. This CDR3 is CASSLNWGLGGYTF. CDR3 nucleotide sequence: TGTGCCAGCAGCCTGAACTGGGGGCTAGGGGGCTACACCTTC.

The chain joins TRBV20-1 to TRBJ2-2; 10 bases match TRBD2. With 3 bases clipped from V and 0 bases from J, the junction kept 16 bases outside the gene matches. The CDR3 totals 20 residues. CDR1 is DFQATT and CDR2 is SNEGSKA in the germline V gene (reference sequence). CDR3 in DNA: TGCAGTGCTAGTCCTAGCGGGAGTCATTGGGGAGGGGCGAACACCGGGGAGCTGTTTTTT. It yields the protein CSASPSGSHWGGANTGELFF.

This chain uses TRBV5-6 with TRBJ2-7; the match to TRBD2 covers 8 bases. CDR1 and CDR2 from the germline V gene are SGHDT and YYEEEE. This CDR3 comprises 16 residues. With V trimmed by 1 base and J by 1 base, 7 bases remained unmatched. CDR3 amino acids: CASSLTSGWVSYEQYF. For the CDR3, the DNA is TGTGCCAGCAGCTTGACTAGCGGTTGGGTTTCCTACGAGCAGTACTTC.

This chain connects TRBV7-3 to TRBJ2-5, with D possibly TRBD2 on 6 matching bases. The CDR3 totals 15 residues. Trimming took off 5 bases at V and 5 bases at J, with 18 bases between the two ends. Germline CDR1 reads SGHTA; CDR2 reads FQGTGA. In DNA, the CDR3 is TGTGCCAGCAGCGGAGAAGCGGGCCCAGGGGAGACCCAGTACTTC. This sequence encodes CASSGEAGPGETQYF.

The chain uses TRBV14 and TRBJ2-5; TRBD1 might be the D (5 bases). The V end was cut by 0 bases, the J end by 2 bases, with 13 bases between. The CDR3 has 16 amino acids. The germline V gene encodes CDR1 SGHDN and CDR2 FVKESK. The CDR3, as DNA: TGTGCCAGCAGCCAAGATCTTGGGGCGTTTCAAGAGACCCAGTACTTC. It is translated as CASSQDLGAFQETQYF.

This clone has just a few counts. DNA of the CDR3: TGTGCCAGCAACAAAAACGCAGGGTCCTACGAGCAGTACTTC. It codes for CASNKNAGSYEQYF. This sequence joins TRBV7-9 and TRBJ2-7, with a tentative D call TRBD1 (5 bases). V dropped 7 bases and J dropped 1 base, with 14 bases sitting between them. The CDR3 is made up of 14 amino acids. Germline CDR1 SEHNR, CDR2 FQNEAQ (reference sequence).

This chain links TRBV28 with TRBJ2-2, with 7 positions matching TRBD2. The CDR3 is 19 amino acids. Per germline, CDR1 MDHEN and CDR2 SYDVKM. The V gene end was trimmed by 6 bases and the J gene end by 0 bases; junction bases not matched to a gene: 16. CDR3 DNA sequence: TGTGCCAGCAGAACCGACCTTCTAGCGGATAATACGAACACCGGGGAGCTGTTTTTT. Its protein product is CASRTDLLADNTNTGELFF.

The rearrangement joins TRBV5-1 to TRBJ2-5, with 9 bases that match TRBD1. V was clipped by 0 bases and J by 6 bases; unmatched bases: 6. This CDR3 has 15 amino acids. CDR1 is SGHRS and CDR2 is YFSETQ in the germline V gene. CDR3 residues: CASSLAPGQGKTQYF. The CDR3 DNA sequence: TGCGCCAGCAGCTTGGCCCCCGGACAGGGGAAGACCCAGTACTTC.

This chain joins TRBV5-4 and TRBJ2-5, with a tentative D call TRBD1 (6 bases). This CDR3 has 14 amino acids. Per the germline V gene, CDR1 is SGHNT and CDR2 is YYREEE (reference sequence). Trimming took 4 bases from V and 5 from J, leaving 15 bases between them. The CDR3 bases are TGTGCCAGCAGCCTCCAGGGGTCCGGGGAGACCCAGTACTTC. Amino acid sequence: CASSLQGSGETQYF.

This chain connects TRBV24-1 to TRBJ2-1, with 8 bases fitting TRBD1. Trimming at V came to 5 bases and at J to 4 bases, leaving 6 bases not matched to a gene. The CDR3 length is 15 residues. Germline V lookup: CDR1 KGHDR, CDR2 SFDVKD. Here the CDR3 DNA reads TGTGCCACCAGTGCTGCGGACAGGGCGTACAATGAGCAGTTCTTC. As protein: CATSAADRAYNEQFF.

This sequence joins TRBV6-5 and TRBJ2-7, with TRBD1 as a possible D gene (6 bases). Trimming stripped 0 bases from V and 2 bases from J, with 11 bases between. The CDR3 loop spans 15 amino acids. Germline V gene sequence: CDR1 MNHEY, CDR2 SVGAGI. This chain's CDR3 is CASSYSQGIPYEQYF. CDR3 sequence (DNA): TGTGCCAGCAGTTACTCACAGGGAATCCCCTACGAGCAGTACTTC.

This clone was seen only a few times. The chain combines TRBV27 with TRBJ1-5; 7 nucleotides match TRBD1. This CDR3 spans 14 amino acids. Per the germline V gene, CDR1 is MNHEY and CDR2 is SMNVEV (reference sequence). Germline trimming cut 6 bases from V and 2 bases from J; bases unmatched to any gene: 4. CDR3 nucleotides: TGTGCCAGCAGATTTACAGGGGGCAATCAGCCCCAGCATTTT. Its protein product is CASRFTGGNQPQHF.

The V and J genes are TRBV28 and TRBJ2-1; a weak D match, TRBD2 (5 bases). V gave up 3 bases and J gave up 0 bases, with 21 bases separating them. Germline assignment: CDR1 MDHEN and CDR2 SYDVKM. This CDR3 is 19 amino acids long. The CDR3 sequence: CASSFLVVATGPSYNEQFF. The DNA for the CDR3 is TGTGCCAGCAGTTTTTTAGTAGTAGCGACCGGTCCCTCCTACAATGAGCAGTTCTTC.

V is TRBV2 and J is TRBJ1-6, with 7 bases fitting TRBD1. CDR1 SNHLY and CDR2 FYNNEI come from the germline V gene. The trim removed 6 bases at V and 14 bases at J, leaving 19 bases unmatched. This CDR3 contains 16 residues. The CDR3 coding sequence is TGTGCCAGCAGCGAAACCGGGACAGCCAATAATAGGGCCCTCCACTTT. This codes for CASSETGTANNRALHF.

This chain joins TRBV18 and TRBJ2-3, with D possibly being TRBD2 (6 bases). Germline V gene data show CDR1 as KGHSH and CDR2 as LQKENI. The CDR3 loop spans 14 amino acids. V lost 4 bases and J 6 bases, leaving 14 bases between the germline ends. CDR3 sequence: CASSQGTGGDTQYF. The CDR3 nucleotides read TGTGCCAGCTCACAAGGGACCGGAGGGGATACGCAGTATTTT.

The chain links TRBV29-1 to TRBJ1-2; TRBD1 aligns across 7 bases. Germline CDR1 SQVTM, CDR2 ANQGSEA. The V gene end was trimmed by 7 bases and the J gene end by 4 bases; junction bases not matched to a gene: 3. The CDR3 spans 11 residues. The CDR3 nucleotides read TGCAGCGCGACAGGGTCCTATGGCTACACCTTC. It yields the protein CSATGSYGYTF. Full variable domain (outside the CDR3, taken from reference TRBV29-1 and TRBJ1-2): SAVISQKPSRDICQRGTSLTIQCQVDSQVTMMFWYRQQPGQSLTLIATANQGSEATYESGFVIDKFPISRPNLTFSTLTVSNMSPEDSSIYLCSATGSYGYTFGSGTRLTVV.

This clone was found once. This chain links TRBV5-6 with TRBJ2-5, with a possible D match to TRBD2 (6 bases). V lost 0 bases and J 5 bases, leaving 14 bases between the germline ends. Germline CDR1 is SGHDT and CDR2 is YYEEEE. This CDR3 has 15 residues. The CDR3 reads CASSLGDFPTETQYF. DNA for the CDR3: TGTGCCAGCAGCTTGGGGGACTTTCCAACGGAGACCCAGTACTTC.

V is TRBV11-2 and J is TRBJ2-1, with a tentative D call TRBD1 (5 bases). The CDR3 has 18 amino acids. CDR1 and CDR2 from the germline V gene are SGHAT and FQNNGV. V was pared by 2 bases and J by 2 bases, with 19 bases between. For the CDR3, the DNA is TGTGCCAGCAGCTTAACAGGCACCGCCTCGACCGCCTACAATGAGCAGTTCTTC. Its translation: CASSLTGTASTAYNEQFF.

This clone occurred a few times. The CDR3 here is CASSGTGREKLFF. The DNA of the CDR3 is TGTGCCAGCAGTGGGACGGGGAGGGAAAAACTGTTTTTT. This rearrangement joins TRBV12-3 or TRBV12-4 to TRBJ1-4, with TRBD1 as a possible D gene (5 bases). CDR3 length: 13 amino acids. V was pared by 5 bases and J by 8 bases, with 12 bases between.

This chain links TRBV6-5 with TRBJ2-5; 10 nucleotides agree with TRBD1. CDR3 length: 15 residues. Germline V gene lookup returns CDR1 MNHEY and CDR2 SVGAGI. The J segment lost 5 bases and the V segment lost 6 bases, leaving 9 bases of the junction unmatched. Here the CDR3 reads CASSSGTGDVETQYF. The CDR3 DNA follows: TGTGCCAGCAGCTCCGGGACAGGGGACGTGGAGACCCAGTACTTC.

This sequence joins TRBV4-1 and TRBJ1-1; unclear D gene. Germline V gene lookup returns CDR1 MGHRA and CDR2 YSYEKL. The length of the CDR3 is 14 residues. Trimming removed 2 bases at V and 0 bases at J, with 7 bases between. CDR3 residues: CASSQHGLNTEAFF. DNA of the CDR3: TGCGCCAGCAGCCAACACGGGTTGAACACTGAAGCTTTCTTT.

The chain links TRBV28 to TRBJ2-7, with D unclear. Germline V CDR1 and CDR2: MDHEN, SYDVKM. V lost 2 bases to trimming and J lost 4 bases, with 9 bases between them. This CDR3 has 13 amino acids. The chain's CDR3 is CASSLQDGYEQYF. For the CDR3, the DNA is TGTGCCAGCAGTTTACAGGATGGATACGAGCAGTACTTC. The full variable domain, with the rest looked up from reference TRBV28 and TRBJ2-7, is DVKVTQSSRYLVKRTGEKVFLECVQDMDHENMFWYRQDPGLGLRLIYFSYDVKMKEKGDIPEGYSVSREKKERFSLILESASTNQTSMYLCASSLQDGYEQYFGPGTRLTVT.